This T cell receptor (beta chain) was identified in a study of blood T cell repertoires in COVID-19 (dated by TCRdb to 2018 to 2020). For the study in its entirety: Collaborator samples came from the United States, Italy and Spain and covered acute and convalescent phases of COVID-19. The material from the prospective study consisted of cDNA or gDNA derived from T cells, B-cell-depleted T cells, or PBMCs. Subjects who had been exposed to COVID-19, were actively infected with it, or had recovered from it provided the deeply sampled blood TCRbeta repertoires that made up the dataset. A freely available public database, intended as a resource for researchers studying the immune response to SARS-CoV-2, is where the repertoires were released. The samples were drawn from the first 160 participants of the ongoing ImmuneRACE study and from 950 to 1,500 subjects provided by 6 global collaborators. Nearly every sample came with metadata listing a de-identified subject ID, COVID-19 status, age in years and sex. Where HLA class I and class II types were available, the types were taken from metadata supplied by the sample provider, not from assay-based typing. Study-wide findings and limitations: The quantity of clinical and demographic metadata differed by source and by participant and was supplied without curation.

Relative to germline, V is 8 bases shorter and J is 5 bases shorter, with 22 bases between their ends. The CDR3, from cysteine to phenylalanine, totals 15 residues. Solely the CDR3 DNA is kept, with 45 bases framed from the first base. From a lookup of the germline V gene (reference sequence), CDR1 and CDR2 are LNHDA and SQIVND. TCRbeta CDR3 regions were amplified from genomic DNA using the immunoSEQ Assay, a bias-controlled multiplex PCR. For the original study's pipeline: The number of nucleated cells in each sample was estimated by amplification of reference gene primers within the assay. To quantify the absolute abundance of each unique TCRbeta CDR3 rearrangement, sequence reads were collapsed and filtered. For each sample, productive Simpson clonality was calculated by taking the square root of Simpson's diversity index across productive rearrangements. The table comes from immuneACCESS by way of TCRdb, which keeps in-frame sequences with V and J called. Part of the clones is missing from these tables; in studies checked, under half for an unresolved V gene and the rest for unknown reasons. V, J and clone size are taken as reported in that table, and D and trimming were inferred from the DNA itself. The sample includes some 130,000 clones, with about 91% observed a single time. The leading ten clones occupy approximately 10% of the sample.

Comment on this clone: Its antigen is not yet known. There are no base qualities to consult, and no much larger clone falls within one base.

Each collaborating institution followed its own protocols to collect whole blood in K2EDTA tubes. Collaborator samples were shipped for TCRbeta analysis as frozen whole blood, isolated PBMCs, or DNA extracted from either sample type. The TCR was taken from a man in his forties or fifties with acute or convalescent COVID-19. Sample: peripheral blood. The chain was built from TRBV19 and TRBJ2-7; the D gene is perhaps TRBD2, on 5 matching bases. The DNA reads as follows: TGTGCCAGTTCCCCACACCTTGATTACGGGGACGAGCAGTACTTC. It codes for CASSPHLDYGDEQYF. The reference TRBV19 and TRBJ2-7 proteins fill in what lies around the CDR3, so the full variable domain reads DGGITQSPKYLFRKEGQNVTLSCEQNLNHDAMYWYRQDPGQGLRLIYYSQIVNDFQKGDIAEGYSVSREKKESFPLTVTSAQKNPTAFYLCASSPHLDYGDEQYFGPGTRLTVT.